This T cell receptor (beta chain) came from a study of early T cells in non-severe SARS-CoV-2 infection. Findings and caveats of the study: In VDJdb matching, anti-spike CD8 responses were favored while private and CD4 specificities went missing.

This clonotype was observed a few times. What it binds is unknown. This CDR3 region has 12 residues. Per the germline V gene, CDR1 is MNHNS and CDR2 is SASEGT. V lost 10 bases, J lost 2 bases, and 4 bases stayed unmatched. Unique molecular identifiers were added to individual cDNA molecules. MiXCR, run by TCRdb on the 5' RACE reads, gives a single entry per CDR3 protein. The sample yields tens of thousands of distinct CDR3 sequences, under 14% seen once. V gene TRBV6-1 combines with J gene TRBJ1-1, with 7 bases identical to TRBD1. The specimen sequenced was whole blood. This clonotype originated in an adult who was a healthcare worker with PCR-confirmed SARS-CoV-2 infection or an uninfected control (not recorded which). The DNA of the CDR3 is TGTGCCATCCAGGGGGGTAACACTGAAGCTTTCTTT. It yields the protein CAIQGGNTEAFF.